This T cell receptor beta chain was recovered during a study of pediatric ulcerative colitis. Germline V gene data show CDR1 as MDHEN and CDR2 as SYDVKM. The CDR3 is 13 amino acids. Trimming left V 6 bases short and J 2 bases short, with 11 bases between. The rectum was sampled with one to two pinch biopsies at colonoscopy. Libraries were prepared by immunoSEQ multiplex PCR; TCRdb keeps only in-frame clonotypes and omits some of them. The data contain tens of thousands of clones, roughly 72% of them singletons. V gene TRBV28 combines with J gene TRBJ2-7; a possible D gene is TRBD1 (6 bases). The clonotype originates from a boy between 10 and 17 years old with moderate ulcerative colitis. Specimen: gut tissue. CDR3 nucleotide sequence: TGTGCCAGCAGGCCAGGACAGACCTACGAGCAGTACTTC. Translation: CASRPGQTYEQYF.